Shown below are 20 T cell receptor beta chains from a single sample sequenced in a study of CXCR3-negative and CXCR3-positive naive CD8 T cells. TRB cDNA libraries were made by UMI-labeled 5' RACE. TCRdb re-called the 5' RACE reads and gives one entry per CDR3 protein, without DNA. This table lists more than 75,000 distinct CDR3 sequences. The antigens these receptors bind are not known. Study observations and caveats: Against CXCR3-negative naive cells, CXCR3-positive naive cells showed more hydrophobic TRB CDR3s.

Sample: naive CXCR3+ CD8+ T cells from blood. Subset here: CD45RO-CCR7+CD27+CD95- naive CD8+ T cells expressing CXCR3 (TNR3+). The receptors shown here come from a human donor in good health. Some clones in this sample may be carry-over from other donors' samples.

This sequence joins TRBV7-8 and TRBJ2-2; TCRdb's assignment of TRBD1 cannot be checked, as there is no DNA. The CDR3 is 18 residues long. Germline CDR1 and CDR2: SGHVS and FQNEAQ. The CDR3 sequence is CASSATTVGGSYTGELFF.

The genes are TRBV5-1 and TRBJ2-7; TCRdb outputs TRBD1, but without DNA this stays unchecked. The CDR3 consists of 13 residues. Germline V gene sequence: CDR1 SGHRS, CDR2 YFSETQ. The chain's CDR3 is CASRGERGYEQYF.

The chain uses TRBV2 and TRBJ1-1. The CDR3 totals 14 residues. Germline CDR1 and CDR2: SNHLY and FYNNEI. The chain's CDR3 is CASSDVWELTEAFF. The full variable domain, in which reference TRBV2 and TRBJ1-1 provide the parts outside the CDR3, is EPEVTQTPSHQVTQMGQEVILRCVPISNHLYFYWYRQILGQKVEFLVSFYNNEISEKSEIFDDQFSVERPDGSNFTLKIRSTKLEDSAMYFCASSDVWELTEAFFGQGTRLTVV.

The CDR3 sequence is CASSQETGSFEQYF. This chain joins TRBV4-3 and TRBJ2-7; the D gene TCRdb calls, TRBD1, cannot be checked with no DNA. The CDR3 is made up of 14 amino acids. Germline CDR1 reads LGHNA; CDR2 reads YSLEER.

The chain has TRBV4-3 and TRBJ2-1; checking the TCRdb D call of TRBD2 is not possible without DNA. The CDR3 is made up of 16 amino acids. The germline V gene encodes CDR1 LGHNA and CDR2 YSLEER. The CDR3 region is CASSQEGRGGYNEQFF.

This chain connects TRBV12-3 or TRBV12-4 to TRBJ2-7; TCRdb outputs TRBD1, but without DNA this stays unchecked. This CDR3 has 15 residues. The CDR3 is CASSSSRGPSYEQYF.

This chain joins TRBV12-3 or TRBV12-4 and TRBJ2-7; TCRdb calls TRBD2, which cannot be checked without DNA. The CDR3 is 14 residues long. CDR3 sequence reads: CASSPHPKGLEQYF.

The chain carries TRBV6-2 or TRBV6-3 and TRBJ1-5. Germline assignment: CDR1 MNHEY and CDR2 SVGEGT. CDR3 length equals 14 residues. CDR3 loop: CASSQDIENQPQHF.

The V and J genes are TRBV20-1 and TRBJ2-3. Germline assignment: CDR1 DFQATT and CDR2 SNEGSKA (reference sequence). The CDR3 runs 12 residues. The CDR3 loop reads CSARDGTDTQYF.

This sequence joins TRBV15 and TRBJ1-5; TCRdb picks TRBD1, but there is no DNA to check that call. This CDR3 comprises 15 residues. Germline V gene data show CDR1 as LNHNV and CDR2 as YYDKDF (reference sequence). CDR3 sequence: CATSRGREGGQPQHF.

The rearrangement uses TRBV12-3 or TRBV12-4 and TRBJ2-6. This CDR3 has 16 amino acids. CDR3 protein: CASSSRQGSGANVLTF.

This chain joins TRBV28 and TRBJ2-1; the D call from TCRdb, TRBD1, cannot be confirmed without DNA. The germline V gene encodes CDR1 MDHEN and CDR2 SYDVKM. This CDR3 is 14 amino acids long. The chain's CDR3 is CASSTGQGNEEQFF.

V is TRBV4-1 and J is TRBJ2-7; TCRdb lists TRBD1, though no DNA is available to test this call. CDR1 MGHRA and CDR2 YSYEKL come from the germline V gene. The CDR3 covers 15 residues. The CDR3 loop reads CASSQARTGVSEQYF.

The V call is TRBV19, the J call TRBJ1-5; TCRdb returns TRBD1, unconfirmable since there is no DNA. The CDR3 loop spans 13 amino acids. Germline lookup yields CDR1 LNHDA and CDR2 SQIVND (reference sequence). The CDR3 loop is CASTDRFNQPQHF.

The chain employs TRBV28 and TRBJ2-2. This CDR3 contains 12 residues. Germline CDR1 is MDHEN and CDR2 is SYDVKM. The CDR3 spells CATLFSTGELFF.

The V call is TRBV21-1, the J call TRBJ1-5. TRBV21-1 is labeled a pseudogene. This CDR3 region has 16 residues. The CDR3 is CASSSRLGDDNQPQHF.

The chain employs TRBV7-3 and TRBJ2-1; TCRdb indicates TRBD1, and absent DNA this call remains unverified. Germline assignment: CDR1 SGHTA and CDR2 FQGTGA. The CDR3 loop spans 13 amino acids. The CDR3 spells CASSYPGWGEQLF. The variable domain in full, with the rest retrieved from reference TRBV7-3 and TRBJ2-1, is GAGVSQTPSNKVTEKGKYVELRCDPISGHTALYWYRQSLGQGPEFLIYFQGTGAADDSGLPNDRFFAVRPEGSVSTLKIQRTERGDSAVYLCASSYPGWGEQLFGPGTRLTVL.

This chain links TRBV20-1 with TRBJ2-7. The CDR3 runs 15 residues. The germline V gene encodes CDR1 DFQATT and CDR2 SNEGSKA (reference sequence). CDR3 sequence: CSAKRIGESTYEQYF.

The J gene is TRBJ2-1, the V gene TRBV27; TCRdb lists TRBD2, though no DNA is available to test this call. The CDR3 has 13 amino acids. The germline CDR1 and CDR2 sequences are MNHEY and SMNVEV (reference sequence). The CDR3 loop reads CASKRGGYNEQFF.

The CDR3: CASTPRGGTEAFF. The chain combines TRBV7-9 with TRBJ1-1. This CDR3 has 13 residues. CDR1 and CDR2 from the germline V gene are SEHNR and FQNEAQ (reference sequence).